This TCR beta chain was observed in a study of blood T cell repertoires in COVID-19. A word on this clone: The junction departs from the called germline gene at one end, perhaps through a read error.

Germline CDR1 and CDR2: SGDLS and YYNGEE. The length of the CDR3 is 15 residues. Per the study methods: Using reference gene primer amplification, nucleated cell counts were estimated. The assay was immunoSEQ multiplex PCR, and TCRdb's table has in-frame clones only and misses some. V and J calls plus clone size are reproduced from that table; the DNA served to infer D and trimming. The sample has 220,000 or so clones; 80% to 85% are singletons. Sequencing was done on a sample of peripheral blood. This chain uses TRBV9 with TRBJ2-1; 10 bases map to TRBD2. The sequence came from a woman aged 80 or over with COVID-19, enrolled during active disease. Here the CDR3 DNA reads TGTGCCAGCAGCGCTGGACTAGCGGTTTACAATAAGCAGTTCTTC. Translating it yields CASSAGLAVYNKQFF.